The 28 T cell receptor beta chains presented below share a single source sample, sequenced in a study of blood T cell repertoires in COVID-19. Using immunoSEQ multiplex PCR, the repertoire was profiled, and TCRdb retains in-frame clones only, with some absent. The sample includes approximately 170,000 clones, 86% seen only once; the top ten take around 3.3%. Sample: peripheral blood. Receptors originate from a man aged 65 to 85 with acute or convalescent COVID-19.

CDR3 region: CASSESRVGDTQYF. The CDR3 bases are TGTGCCAGCAGTGAATCCAGGGTCGGGGATACGCAGTATTTT. This chain joins TRBV2 and TRBJ2-3, with a weak D call TRBD1 (5 bases). This CDR3 has 14 amino acids. Trimming stripped 2 bases from V and 6 bases from J, with 12 bases between. Germline-derived CDR1 and CDR2 are SNHLY and FYNNEI.

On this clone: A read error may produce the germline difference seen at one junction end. DNA for the CDR3: TGTGTCAGCAGTTTCCGACAGGGGGGATATAGCAATCAGCCCCAGCATTTT. It translates to CVSSFRQGGYSNQPQHF. The chain combines TRBV2 with TRBJ1-5; 9 positions agree with TRBD1. The CDR3 sequence is 17 residues long. Per germline, CDR1 SNHLY and CDR2 FYNNEI. Full variable domain (remainder filled in from reference TRBV2 and TRBJ1-5): EPEVTQTPSHQVTQMGQEVILRCVPISNHLYFYWYRQILGQKVEFLVSFYNNEISEKSEIFDDQFSVERPDGSNFTLKIRSTKLEDSAMYFCVSSFRQGGYSNQPQHFGDGTRLSIL.

The CDR3, as DNA: TGTGCCAGCAGCTCATCCTTGGACAGGGAACTTTATAGCAATCAGCCCCAGCATTTT. Protein product: CASSSSLDRELYSNQPQHF. The genes are TRBV5-5 and TRBJ1-5; 8 bases map to TRBD1. V was clipped by 3 bases and J by 0 bases; unmatched bases: 14. The CDR3 consists of 19 residues. Germline CDR1 SGHKS, CDR2 YYEKEE (reference sequence).

CDR3 loop: CAGGQHGGAADTQYF. The CDR3 DNA sequence: TGTGCCGGAGGTCAGCACGGGGGGGCGGCAGATACGCAGTATTTT. V is TRBV10-3 and J is TRBJ2-3; 8 nucleotides align to TRBD2. This CDR3 spans 15 amino acids. Germline trimming cut 11 bases from V and 4 bases from J; bases unmatched to any gene: 14. Per the germline V gene, CDR1 is ENHRY and CDR2 is SYGVKD.

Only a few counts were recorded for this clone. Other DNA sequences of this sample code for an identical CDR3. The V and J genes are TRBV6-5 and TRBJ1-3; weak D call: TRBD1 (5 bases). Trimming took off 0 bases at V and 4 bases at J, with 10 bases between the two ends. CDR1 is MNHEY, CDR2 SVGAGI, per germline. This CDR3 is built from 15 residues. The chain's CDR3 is CASSYSEGSGNTIYF. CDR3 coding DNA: TGTGCCAGCAGTTACTCGGAGGGGTCAGGAAACACCATATATTTT.

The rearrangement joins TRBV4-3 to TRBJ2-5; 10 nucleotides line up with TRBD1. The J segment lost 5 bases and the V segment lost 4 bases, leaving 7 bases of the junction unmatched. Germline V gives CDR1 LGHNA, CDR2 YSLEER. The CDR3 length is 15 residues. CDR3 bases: TGCGCCAGCAGCCGGAGACAGGGGGCGGGTGAGACCCAGTACTTC. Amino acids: CASSRRQGAGETQYF.

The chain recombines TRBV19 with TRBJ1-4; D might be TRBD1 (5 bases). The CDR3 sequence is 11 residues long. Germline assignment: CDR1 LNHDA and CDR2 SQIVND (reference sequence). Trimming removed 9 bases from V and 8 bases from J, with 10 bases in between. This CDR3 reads CASRGGEKLFF. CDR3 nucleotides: TGTGCCAGCCGTGGGGGGGAAAAACTGTTTTTT.

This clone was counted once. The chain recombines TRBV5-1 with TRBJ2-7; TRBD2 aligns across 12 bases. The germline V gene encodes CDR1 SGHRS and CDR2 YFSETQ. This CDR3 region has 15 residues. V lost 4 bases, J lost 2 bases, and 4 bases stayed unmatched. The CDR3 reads CASSIGLAGPYEQYF. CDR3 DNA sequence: TGCGCCAGCAGCATCGGACTAGCGGGACCCTACGAGCAGTACTTC.

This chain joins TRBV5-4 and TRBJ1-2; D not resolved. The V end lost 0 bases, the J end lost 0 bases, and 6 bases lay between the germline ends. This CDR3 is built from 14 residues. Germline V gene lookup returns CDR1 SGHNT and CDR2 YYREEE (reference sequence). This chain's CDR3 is CASSLGRSNYGYTF. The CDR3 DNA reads TGTGCCAGCAGCTTGGGCAGATCTAACTATGGCTACACCTTC. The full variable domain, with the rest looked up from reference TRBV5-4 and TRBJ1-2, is ETGVTQSPTHLIKTRGQQVTLRCSSQSGHNTVSWYQQALGQGPQFIFQYYREEENGRGNFPPRFSGLQFPNYSSELNVNALELDDSALYLCASSLGRSNYGYTFGSGTRLTVV.

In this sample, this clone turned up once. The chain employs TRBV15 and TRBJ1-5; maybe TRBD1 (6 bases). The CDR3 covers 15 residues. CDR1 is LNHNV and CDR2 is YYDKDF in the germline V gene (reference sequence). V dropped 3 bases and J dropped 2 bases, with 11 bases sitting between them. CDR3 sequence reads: CATSRNRARNQPQHF. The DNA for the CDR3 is TGTGCCACCAGCAGGAACAGGGCCCGCAATCAGCCCCAGCATTTT.

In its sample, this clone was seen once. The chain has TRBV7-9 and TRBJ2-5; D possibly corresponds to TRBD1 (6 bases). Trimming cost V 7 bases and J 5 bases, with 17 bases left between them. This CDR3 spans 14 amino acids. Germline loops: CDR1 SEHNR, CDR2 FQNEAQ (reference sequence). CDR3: CASNRDQGYETQYF. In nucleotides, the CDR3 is TGTGCCAGCAACCGAGACCAGGGGTACGAGACCCAGTACTTC.

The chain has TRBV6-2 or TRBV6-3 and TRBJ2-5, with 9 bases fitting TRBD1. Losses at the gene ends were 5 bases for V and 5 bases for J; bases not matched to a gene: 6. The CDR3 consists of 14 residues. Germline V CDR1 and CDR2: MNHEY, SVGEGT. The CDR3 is CASSGQGKRETQYF. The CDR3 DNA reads TGTGCCAGCAGTGGACAGGGGAAGAGGGAGACCCAGTACTTC.

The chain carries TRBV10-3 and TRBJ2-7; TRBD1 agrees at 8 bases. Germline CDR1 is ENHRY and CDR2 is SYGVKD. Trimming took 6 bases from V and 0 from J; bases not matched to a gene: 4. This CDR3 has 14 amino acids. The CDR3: CAIRRTGNSYEQYF. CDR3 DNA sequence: TGTGCCATCAGACGGACAGGGAACTCCTACGAGCAGTACTTC.

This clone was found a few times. CDR3 loop: CASSQGGSLKFF. The CDR3 nucleotides read TGTGCCAGCAGTCAGGGGGGATCACTAAAGTTCTTC. The chain uses TRBV28 and TRBJ2-1; maybe TRBD1 (7 bases). There are 12 residues in the CDR3. The germline CDR1 and CDR2 sequences are MDHEN and SYDVKM. The V end was cut by 5 bases, the J end by 14 bases, with 16 bases between.

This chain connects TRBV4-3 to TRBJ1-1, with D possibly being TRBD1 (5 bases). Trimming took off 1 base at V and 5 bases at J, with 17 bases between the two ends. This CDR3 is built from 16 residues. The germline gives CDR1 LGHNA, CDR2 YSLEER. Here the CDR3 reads CASSQAELGGWTEAFF. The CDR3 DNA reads TGCGCCAGCAGCCAAGCCGAATTGGGGGGGTGGACTGAAGCTTTCTTT.

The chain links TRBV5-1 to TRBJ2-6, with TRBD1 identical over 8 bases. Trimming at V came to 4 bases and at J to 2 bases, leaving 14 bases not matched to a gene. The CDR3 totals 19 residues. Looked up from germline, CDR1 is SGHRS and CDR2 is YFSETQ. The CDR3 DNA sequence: TGCGCCAGCAGCAGCTTGGGTCAGGGGGCGCGGGCTGGGGCCAACGTCCTGACTTTC. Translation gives CASSSLGQGARAGANVLTF.

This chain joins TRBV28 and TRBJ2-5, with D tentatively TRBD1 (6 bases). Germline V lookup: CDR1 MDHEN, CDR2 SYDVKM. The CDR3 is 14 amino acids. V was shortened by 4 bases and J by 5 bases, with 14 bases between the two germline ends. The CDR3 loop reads CASSSPARGETQYF. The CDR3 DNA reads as TGTGCCAGCAGTTCCCCGGCCAGGGGTGAGACCCAGTACTTC.

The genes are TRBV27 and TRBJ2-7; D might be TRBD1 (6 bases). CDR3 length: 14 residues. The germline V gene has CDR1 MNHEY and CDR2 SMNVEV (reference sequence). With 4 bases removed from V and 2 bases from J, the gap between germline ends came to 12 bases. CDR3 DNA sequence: TGTGCCAGCAGTTCAGGGGAACCTCCCTACGAGCAGTACTTC. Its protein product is CASSSGEPPYEQYF.

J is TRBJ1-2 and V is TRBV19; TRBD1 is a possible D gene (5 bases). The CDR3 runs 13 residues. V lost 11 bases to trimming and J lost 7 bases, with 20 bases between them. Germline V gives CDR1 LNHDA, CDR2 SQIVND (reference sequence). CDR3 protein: CAARGAVRVGYTF. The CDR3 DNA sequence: TGTGCCGCCCGTGGGGCGGTCCGCGTTGGCTACACCTTC. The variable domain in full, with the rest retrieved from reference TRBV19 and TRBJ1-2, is DGGITQSPKYLFRKEGQNVTLSCEQNLNHDAMYWYRQDPGQGLRLIYYSQIVNDFQKGDIAEGYSVSREKKESFPLTVTSAQKNPTAFYLCAARGAVRVGYTFGSGTRLTVV.

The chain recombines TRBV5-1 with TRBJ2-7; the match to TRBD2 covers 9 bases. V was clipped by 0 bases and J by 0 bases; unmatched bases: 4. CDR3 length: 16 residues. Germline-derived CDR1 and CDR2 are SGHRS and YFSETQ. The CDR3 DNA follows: TGCGCCAGCAGCTTGGGACTAGCGGCCTACTCCTACGAGCAGTACTTC. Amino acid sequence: CASSLGLAAYSYEQYF.

This CDR3 is CASSRWDFQETQYF. The DNA of the CDR3 is TGTGCCAGCTCACGGTGGGACTTCCAAGAGACCCAGTACTTC. The chain is built from TRBV18 and TRBJ2-5; the D gene is possibly TRBD2 (6 bases). Trimming took off 4 bases at V and 1 base at J, with 10 bases between the two ends. Germline CDR1 is KGHSH and CDR2 is LQKENI. CDR3 length: 14 amino acids.

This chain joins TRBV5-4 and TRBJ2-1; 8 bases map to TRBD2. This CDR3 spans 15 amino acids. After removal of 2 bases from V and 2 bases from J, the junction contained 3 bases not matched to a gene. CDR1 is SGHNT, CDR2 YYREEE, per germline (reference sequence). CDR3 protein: CASSLAGATYNEQFF. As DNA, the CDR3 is TGTGCCAGCAGCTTAGCGGGGGCTACCTACAATGAGCAGTTCTTC.

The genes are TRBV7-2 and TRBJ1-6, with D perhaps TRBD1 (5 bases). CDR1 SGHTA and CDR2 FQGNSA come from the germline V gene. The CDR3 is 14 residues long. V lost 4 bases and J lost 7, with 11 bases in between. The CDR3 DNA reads TGTGCCAGCAGCTCCGTGGGGCCGAATTCACCCCTCCACTTT. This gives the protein CASSSVGPNSPLHF.

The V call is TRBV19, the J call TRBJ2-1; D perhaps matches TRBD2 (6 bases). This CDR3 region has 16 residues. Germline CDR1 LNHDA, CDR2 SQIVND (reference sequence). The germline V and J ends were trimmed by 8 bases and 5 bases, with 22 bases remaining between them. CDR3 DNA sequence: TGTGCCAGTCCTGGTGGAGGGCTAGCTTCAGACAATGAGCAGTTCTTC. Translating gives CASPGGGLASDNEQFF.

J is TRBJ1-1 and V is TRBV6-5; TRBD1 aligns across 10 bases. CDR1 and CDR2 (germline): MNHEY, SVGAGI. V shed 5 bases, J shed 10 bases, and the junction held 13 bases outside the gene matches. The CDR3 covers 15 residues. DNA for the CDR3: TGTGCCAGCAGTACGGGACAGGGGAGGGTGTATTTAGCTTTCTTT. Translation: CASSTGQGRVYLAFF.

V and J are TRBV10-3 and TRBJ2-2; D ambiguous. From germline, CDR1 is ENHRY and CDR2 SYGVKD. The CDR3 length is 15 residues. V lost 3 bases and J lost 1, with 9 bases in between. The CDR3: CAISESHGNTGELFF. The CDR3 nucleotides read TGTGCCATCAGTGAAAGCCACGGGAACACCGGGGAGCTGTTTTTT.

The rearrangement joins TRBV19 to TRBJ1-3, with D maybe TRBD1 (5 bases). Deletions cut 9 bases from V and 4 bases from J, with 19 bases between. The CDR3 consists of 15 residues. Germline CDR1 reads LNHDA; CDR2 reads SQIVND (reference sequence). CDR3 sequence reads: CASGYGGKSGNTIYF. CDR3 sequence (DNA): TGTGCCAGCGGGTACGGGGGAAAATCCGGAAACACCATATATTTT.

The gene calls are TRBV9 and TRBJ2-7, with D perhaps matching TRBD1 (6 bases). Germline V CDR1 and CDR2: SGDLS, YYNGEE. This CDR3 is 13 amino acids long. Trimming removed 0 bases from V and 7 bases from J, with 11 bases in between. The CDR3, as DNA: TGTGCCAGCAGCGTAGGTTCAGGGGCGGAGCAGTACTTC. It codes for CASSVGSGAEQYF.